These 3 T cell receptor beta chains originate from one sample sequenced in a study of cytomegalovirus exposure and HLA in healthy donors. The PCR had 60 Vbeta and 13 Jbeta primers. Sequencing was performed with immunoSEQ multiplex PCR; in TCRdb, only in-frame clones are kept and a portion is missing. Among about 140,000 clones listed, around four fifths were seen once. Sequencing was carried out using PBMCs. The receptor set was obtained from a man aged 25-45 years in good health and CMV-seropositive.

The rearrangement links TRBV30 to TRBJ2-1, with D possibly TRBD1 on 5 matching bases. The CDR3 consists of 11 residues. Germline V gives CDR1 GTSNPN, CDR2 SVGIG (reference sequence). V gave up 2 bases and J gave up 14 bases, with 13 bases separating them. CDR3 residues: CAWSKGPDKFF. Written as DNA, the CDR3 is TGTGCCTGGAGTAAGGGGCCGGACAAGTTCTTC. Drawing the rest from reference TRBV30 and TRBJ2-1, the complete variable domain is SQTIHQWPATLVQPVGSPLSLECTVEGTSNPNLYWYRQAAGRGLQLLFYSVGIGQISSEVPQNLSASRPQDRQFILSSKKLLLSDSGFYLCAWSKGPDKFFGPGTRLTVL.

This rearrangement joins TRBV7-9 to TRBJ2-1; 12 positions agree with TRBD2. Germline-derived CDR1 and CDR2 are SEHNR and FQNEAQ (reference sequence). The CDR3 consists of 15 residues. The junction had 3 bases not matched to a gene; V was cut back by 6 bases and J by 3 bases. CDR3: CASRRTSGNYNEQFF. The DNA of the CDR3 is TGTGCCAGCAGGCGGACTAGCGGGAACTACAATGAGCAGTTCTTC.

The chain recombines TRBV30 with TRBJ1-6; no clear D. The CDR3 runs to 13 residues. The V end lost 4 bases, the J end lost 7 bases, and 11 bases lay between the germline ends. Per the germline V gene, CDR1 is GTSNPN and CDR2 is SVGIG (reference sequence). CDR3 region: CAWMPVLNSPLHF. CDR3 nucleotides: TGTGCCTGGATGCCGGTCCTGAATTCACCCCTCCACTTT.